This passage covers 6 T cell receptor beta chains from one sample sequenced in a study of blood T cell repertoires in COVID-19. Sequenced by immunoSEQ multiplex PCR; TCRdb stores in-frame clones only, minus some. The data show 35,000 to 55,000 clones, roughly 80% seen once. The sample comprised peripheral blood. The origin of the receptors is a man aged 60-69 years with active COVID-19.

This chain joins TRBV6-2 or TRBV6-3 and TRBJ2-6, with D possibly being TRBD1 (5 bases). Per germline, CDR1 MNHEY and CDR2 SVGEGT. With 5 bases removed from V and 6 bases from J, the gap between germline ends came to 17 bases. The CDR3 runs 16 residues. CDR3: CASSPFGHQSANVLTF. DNA of the CDR3: TGTGCCAGCAGTCCCTTTGGACACCAGTCGGCCAACGTCCTGACTTTC.

There are a few counts of this clone. V gene TRBV3-1 (or the pseudogene TRBV3-2) combines with J gene TRBJ2-5; D is ambiguous. This CDR3 contains 14 residues. The germline gives CDR1 LGHDT, CDR2 YNNKEL (reference sequence). Deletions cut 1 base from V and 5 bases from J, with 11 bases between. CDR3 nucleotide sequence: TGTGCCAGCAGCCAAGGTGGTGGGCTCGAGACCCAGTACTTC. Its protein product is CASSQGGGLETQYF.

The chain links TRBV9 to TRBJ2-7, with D perhaps matching TRBD2 (5 bases). The ends were cut back, 0 bases at V and 5 bases at J, with 9 bases in the middle. This CDR3 contains 13 residues. Germline CDR1 reads SGDLS; CDR2 reads YYNGEE. The CDR3 DNA reads TGTGCCAGCAGCGTAGTCAGCGGAAACGAGCAGTACTTC. Protein product: CASSVVSGNEQYF.

This clone was seen a handful of times. V and J are TRBV24-1 and TRBJ1-5, with D hard to call. The CDR3 spans 13 residues. V was cut by 5 bases and J by 2 bases, with 6 bases left in between. The V gene's germline CDR1 is KGHDR and CDR2 SFDVKD. The CDR3 sequence is CATSGRGNQPQHF. The CDR3 nucleotides are TGTGCCACCAGTGGTCGAGGCAATCAGCCCCAGCATTTT.

V usage is TRBV7-3 and J usage is TRBJ2-2; 8 positions agree with TRBD1. Trimming removed 5 bases from V and 1 base from J; junction bases left unmatched: 3. CDR1 is SGHTA and CDR2 is FQGTGA in the germline V gene. The CDR3 runs to 15 residues. CDR3: CASSQDRVNTGELFF. As DNA, the CDR3 is TGTGCCAGCAGCCAGGACAGGGTGAACACCGGGGAGCTGTTTTTT.

The genes are TRBV27 and TRBJ2-2, with 7 bases fitting TRBD1. The CDR3 contains 14 residues. Germline V gene lookup returns CDR1 MNHEY and CDR2 SMNVEV (reference sequence). V shed 6 bases, J shed 6 bases, and the junction held 7 bases outside the gene matches. CDR3 DNA: TGTGCCAGCAGACCAGACAGGGTGGCCGGGGAGCTGTTTTTT. It yields the protein CASRPDRVAGELFF.